These 15 T cell receptor beta chains were all obtained from the same sample, sequenced in a study of blood T cell repertoires in COVID-19 (dated by TCRdb to about 2020). Libraries were built with the immunoSEQ multiplex PCR assay. The clones in this table, taken by TCRdb from immuneACCESS, are in-frame only. Not every clone is retained; where verified, under half of the shortfall comes from an unresolved V gene, and the cause of the rest is unknown. In this sample the table shows 85,000 to 100,000 clones, roughly 80% of which occur a single time. The ten most abundant clones make up roughly 24% of the sample. Sequencing input: peripheral blood. Every receptor here comes from a human donor in a cohort sampled during active COVID-19.

This clone was seen a handful of times. The V gene is TRBV7-2, the J gene TRBJ2-7; the match to TRBD2 covers 9 bases. After removal of 4 bases from V and 6 bases from J, the junction contained 7 bases not matched to a gene. The CDR3 has 14 residues. The germline V gene encodes CDR1 SGHTA and CDR2 FQGNSA. The CDR3 loop is CASSSGLAVSEQYF. The DNA of the CDR3 is TGTGCCAGCAGCTCGGGACTAGCTGTGAGCGAGCAGTACTTC.

The J gene is TRBJ1-2, the V gene TRBV5-1; TRBD1 might be the D (6 bases). The V end lost 1 base, the J end lost 4 bases, and 11 bases lay between the germline ends. Germline V lookup: CDR1 SGHRS, CDR2 YFSETQ. CDR3 length: 14 residues. Written as DNA, the CDR3 is TGCGCCAGCAGCTTGAGGGGGGGAAGCTATGGCTACACCTTC. This sequence encodes CASSLRGGSYGYTF.

The genes are TRBV5-1 and TRBJ2-7; D call uncertain. The V end was cut by 4 bases, the J end by 6 bases, with 20 bases between. The CDR3 has 15 residues. Germline CDR1 is SGHRS and CDR2 is YFSETQ. This chain's CDR3 is CASSPIPLQRFEQYF. In DNA form, the CDR3 reads TGCGCCAGCAGCCCCATCCCACTGCAGCGTTTCGAGCAGTACTTC.

The chain is built from TRBV3-1 (or the pseudogene TRBV3-2) and TRBJ2-3; TRBD2 is a possible D gene (5 bases). CDR3 length equals 13 residues. Germline V gene lookup returns CDR1 LGHDT and CDR2 YNNKEL (reference sequence). V was cut by 0 bases and J by 5 bases, with 6 bases left in between. CDR3 sequence: CASSQDGRDTQYF. As DNA, the CDR3 is TGTGCCAGCAGCCAAGATGGGAGAGATACGCAGTATTTT.

This rearrangement joins TRBV18 to TRBJ1-1; maybe TRBD1 (5 bases). This CDR3 comprises 17 residues. Germline CDR1 reads KGHSH; CDR2 reads LQKENI. V shed 1 base and J shed 4 bases, with 19 bases lying between them. The CDR3 protein is CASSPQPPSGGGTEAFF. CDR3 nucleotides: TGTGCCAGCTCACCACAACCCCCTAGCGGGGGGGGCACTGAAGCTTTCTTT.

J is TRBJ1-1 and V is TRBV5-1; weak D call: TRBD1 (5 bases). The germline V and J ends were trimmed by 4 bases and 4 bases, with 23 bases remaining between them. Germline values: CDR1 SGHRS, CDR2 YFSETQ. CDR3 length equals 17 residues. Here the CDR3 reads CASSRFPTRAGGTEAFF. For the CDR3, the DNA is TGCGCCAGCAGCCGGTTTCCTACGAGGGCGGGGGGCACTGAAGCTTTCTTT.

The chain uses TRBV5-1 and TRBJ2-1, with D uncertain. V lost 4 bases and J 8 bases, leaving 13 bases between the germline ends. CDR1 and CDR2 from the germline V gene are SGHRS and YFSETQ. The CDR3 totals 13 residues. CDR3 amino acids: CASSTDGSDEQFF. The CDR3 DNA sequence: TGCGCCAGCAGCACTGACGGGTCAGATGAGCAGTTCTTC.

V is TRBV28 and J is TRBJ2-1; 8 bases map to TRBD1. The CDR3 totals 14 residues. Unmatched junction bases numbered 7, after V lost 6 bases and J lost 6 bases. Per germline, CDR1 MDHEN and CDR2 SYDVKM. CDR3 bases: TGTGCCAGCAGCACAGGGGGTAACACCAATGAGCAGTTCTTC. It translates to CASSTGGNTNEQFF.

The chain couples TRBV9 to TRBJ2-2, with TRBD1 identical over 8 bases. CDR3 size: 19 residues. From germline, CDR1 is SGDLS and CDR2 YYNGEE. The trim removed 3 bases at V and 0 bases at J, leaving 13 bases unmatched. The CDR3 coding sequence is TGTGCCAGCAGCGCATATGGGACAGGAGAAAGCGCGAACACCGGGGAGCTGTTTTTT. Protein sequence: CASSAYGTGESANTGELFF.

This clone occurred once. The V call is TRBV12-5, the J call TRBJ1-4; D is unresolved. V was cut by 1 base and J by 6 bases, with 6 bases left in between. CDR3 length: 13 amino acids. From germline, CDR1 is LGHNT and CDR2 FRNRAP. The CDR3 bases are TGTGCTAGTGGTTTGGGACGGGATGAAAAACTGTTTTTT. It encodes CASGLGRDEKLFF. Combining the CDR3 with reference TRBV12-5 and TRBJ1-4 gives the whole variable domain DARVTQTPRHKVTEMGQEVTMRCQPILGHNTVFWYRQTMMQGLELLAYFRNRAPLDDSGMPKDRFSAEMPDATLATLKIQPSEPRDSAVYFCASGLGRDEKLFFGSGTQLSVL.

This clone showed up just once. The J gene is TRBJ2-7, the V gene TRBV19; 9 nucleotides line up with TRBD1. The V gene's germline CDR1 is LNHDA and CDR2 SQIVND (reference sequence). This CDR3 region has 16 residues. V trimming: 3 bases; J trimming: 4 bases; junction bases outside the gene matches: 10. The CDR3 DNA follows: TGTGCCAGTAGTATTCAACCGGGACAGGGTGGGTACGAGCAGTACTTC. Its translation is CASSIQPGQGGYEQYF.

The genes are TRBV5-5 and TRBJ2-1; weak D call: TRBD1 (6 bases). Germline loops: CDR1 SGHKS, CDR2 YYEKEE (reference sequence). Trimming took off 0 bases at V and 3 bases at J, with 13 bases between the two ends. This CDR3 spans 16 amino acids. The CDR3 region has the DNA TGTGCCAGCAGCTTGGTGGCCGGGACAAGCTACAATGAGCAGTTCTTC. Translating gives CASSLVAGTSYNEQFF.

This clone has a handful of counts. The rearrangement joins TRBV4-1 to TRBJ2-1; 11 nucleotides line up with TRBD2. The J segment lost 10 bases and the V segment lost 0 bases, leaving 11 bases of the junction unmatched. Per germline, CDR1 MGHRA and CDR2 YSYEKL. The CDR3 runs to 17 residues. CDR3 in DNA: TGCGCCAGCAGCCAAGATACAGAACTAGCGGGAGTAGGAGAGCAGTTCTTC. This sequence encodes CASSQDTELAGVGEQFF.

In nucleotides, the CDR3 is TGTGCCAGCTCAGCCGACAGGGCGAGCACTGAAGCTTTCTTT. As protein: CASSADRASTEAFF. The chain recombines TRBV18 with TRBJ1-1; 7 nucleotides match TRBD1. Germline trimming cut 5 bases from V and 4 bases from J; bases unmatched to any gene: 7. The CDR3 sequence is 14 residues long. Germline lookup yields CDR1 KGHSH and CDR2 LQKENI. Full variable domain (rest looked up from reference TRBV18 and TRBJ1-1): NAGVMQNPRHLVRRRGQEARLRCSPMKGHSHVYWYRQLPEEGLKFMVYLQKENIIDESGMPKERFSAEFPKEGPSILRIQQVVRGDSAAYFCASSADRASTEAFFGQGTRLTVV.

The chain combines TRBV6-6 with TRBJ2-5; a possible D gene is TRBD1 (5 bases). CDR3 length: 13 amino acids. V gave up 8 bases and J gave up 7 bases, with 17 bases separating them. Per the germline V gene, CDR1 is MNHNY and CDR2 is SVGAGI (reference sequence). CDR3 nucleotides: TGTGCCAGCCGAGCGCAGGGCGGACGGACCCAGTACTTC. Translation gives CASRAQGGRTQYF.